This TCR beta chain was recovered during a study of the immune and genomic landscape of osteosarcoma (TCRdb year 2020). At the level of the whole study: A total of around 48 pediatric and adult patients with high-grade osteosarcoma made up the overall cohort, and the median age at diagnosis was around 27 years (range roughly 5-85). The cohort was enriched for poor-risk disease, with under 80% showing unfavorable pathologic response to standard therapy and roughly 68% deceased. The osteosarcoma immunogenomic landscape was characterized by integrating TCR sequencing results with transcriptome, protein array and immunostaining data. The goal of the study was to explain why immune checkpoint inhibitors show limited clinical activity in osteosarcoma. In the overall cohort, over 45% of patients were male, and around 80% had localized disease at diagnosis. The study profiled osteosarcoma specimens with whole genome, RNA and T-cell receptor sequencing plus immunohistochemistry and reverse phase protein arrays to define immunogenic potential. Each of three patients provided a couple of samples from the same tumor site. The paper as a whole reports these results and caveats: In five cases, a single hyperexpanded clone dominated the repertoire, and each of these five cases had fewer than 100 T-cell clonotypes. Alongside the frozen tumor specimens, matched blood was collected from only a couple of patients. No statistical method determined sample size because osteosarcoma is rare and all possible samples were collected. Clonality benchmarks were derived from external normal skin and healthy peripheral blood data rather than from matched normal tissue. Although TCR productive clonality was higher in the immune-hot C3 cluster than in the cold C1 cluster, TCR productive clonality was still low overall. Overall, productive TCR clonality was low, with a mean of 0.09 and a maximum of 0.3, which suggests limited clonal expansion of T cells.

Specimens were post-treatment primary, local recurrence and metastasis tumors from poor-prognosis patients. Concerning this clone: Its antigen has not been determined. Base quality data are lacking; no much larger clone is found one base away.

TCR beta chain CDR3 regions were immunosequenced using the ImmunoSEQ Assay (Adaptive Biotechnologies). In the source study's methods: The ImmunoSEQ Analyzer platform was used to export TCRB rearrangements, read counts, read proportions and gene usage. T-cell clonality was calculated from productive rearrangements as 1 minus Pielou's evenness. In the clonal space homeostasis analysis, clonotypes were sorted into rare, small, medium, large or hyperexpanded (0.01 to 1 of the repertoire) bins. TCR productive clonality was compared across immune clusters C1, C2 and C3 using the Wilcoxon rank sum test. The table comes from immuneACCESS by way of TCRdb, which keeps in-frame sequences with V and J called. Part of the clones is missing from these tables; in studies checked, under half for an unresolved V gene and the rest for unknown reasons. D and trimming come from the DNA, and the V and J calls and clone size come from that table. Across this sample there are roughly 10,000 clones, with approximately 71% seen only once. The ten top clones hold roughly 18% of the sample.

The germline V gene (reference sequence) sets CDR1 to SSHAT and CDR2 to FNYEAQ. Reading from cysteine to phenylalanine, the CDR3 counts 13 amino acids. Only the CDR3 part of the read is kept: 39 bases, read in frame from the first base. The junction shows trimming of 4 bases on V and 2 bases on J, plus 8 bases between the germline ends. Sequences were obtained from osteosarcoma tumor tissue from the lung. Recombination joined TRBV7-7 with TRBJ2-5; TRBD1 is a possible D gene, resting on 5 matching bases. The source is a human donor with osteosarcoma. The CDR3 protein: CASSWAGQETQYF. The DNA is TGTGCCAGCAGCTGGGCAGGGCAAGAGACCCAGTACTTC. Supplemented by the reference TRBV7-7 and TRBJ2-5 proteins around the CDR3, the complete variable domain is GAGVSQSPRYKVTKRGQDVTLRCDPISSHATLYWYQQALGQGPEFLTYFNYEAQPDKSGLPSDRFSAERPEGSISTLTIQRTEQRDSAMYRCASSWAGQETQYFGPGTRLLVL.